The sequence of this T cell receptor (beta chain) was determined in a study of T-cell reconstitution after alpha-beta-depleted transplantation in children. Trimming removed 5 bases from V and 6 bases from J, with 7 bases in between. Germline CDR1 and CDR2: SGHTA and FQGNSA. The CDR3 consists of 12 residues. Unique molecular identifiers were incorporated into the prepared TCRbeta library. A single record per CDR3 protein comes from TCRdb applying MiXCR to the PCR reads. The sample lists roughly 70,000 distinct CDR3 sequences, roughly 5.2% occurring once. This clonotype has a count of ten or more. The chain joins TRBV7-2 to TRBJ2-2; D call uncertain. The TCR sequence derives from a boy in the first two years of life who had a stem cell transplant for acute myeloid leukemia, so the T cells may come from the graft donor. The input for sequencing was PBMCs, mostly from graft donor cells, taken 180 days after TCRalphabeta/CD19-depleted stem cell transplant. Here the CDR3 DNA reads TGTGCCAGCAGCCTCTCTTCCGGGGAGCTGTTTTTT. Protein: CASSLSSGELFF.